These 26 T cell receptor beta chains came from one sample sequenced in a study of T cells after posttransplantation cyclophosphamide. Assay used: immunoSEQ multiplex PCR; TCRdb lists only in-frame clones, some missing. The sample lists more than 30,000 clones; under 95% were seen once. The naive gate required viable CD3+CD4+ or CD3+CD8+ cells with CCR7+CD45RA+CD45RO-CD95-CD27+CD28+ phenotype. The sample taken for sequencing was naive CD4+ T cells sorted from PBMCs. These receptors were obtained from an older woman in good health, CMV-negative, and a related stem cell transplant donor.

The genes are TRBV19 and TRBJ2-3; D might be TRBD1 (6 bases). Trimming took 6 bases from V and 3 from J, leaving 19 bases between them. Germline V gene data show CDR1 as LNHDA and CDR2 as SQIVND (reference sequence). CDR3 length: 16 amino acids. The CDR3 loop reads CASRTYQGMGTDTQYF. The CDR3 region has the DNA TGTGCCAGTAGGACTTACCAGGGGATGGGTACAGATACGCAGTATTTT. Full variable domain (outside the CDR3, taken from reference TRBV19 and TRBJ2-3): DGGITQSPKYLFRKEGQNVTLSCEQNLNHDAMYWYRQDPGQGLRLIYYSQIVNDFQKGDIAEGYSVSREKKESFPLTVTSAQKNPTAFYLCASRTYQGMGTDTQYFGPGTRLTVL.

This chain connects TRBV7-9 to TRBJ1-5, with D possibly matching TRBD1 (5 bases). The V and J ends lost 5 bases and 4 bases respectively, with 9 bases between them. Germline CDR1 and CDR2: SEHNR and FQNEAQ (reference sequence). The CDR3 is 13 amino acids. CDR3 in amino acids: CASSLDSNQPQHF. The CDR3 DNA reads TGTGCCAGCAGCCTCGACAGTAATCAGCCCCAGCATTTT.

The chain uses TRBV19 and TRBJ1-5; weak D call: TRBD1 (5 bases). The germline V gene encodes CDR1 LNHDA and CDR2 SQIVND (reference sequence). The CDR3 extends over 14 amino acids. Trimming removed 3 bases at V and 3 bases at J, with 9 bases between. CDR3 in amino acids: CASSIDRFNQPQHF. The CDR3 DNA follows: TGTGCCAGTAGTATCGACAGATTCAATCAGCCCCAGCATTTT.

Points on this clone: At the DNA level, this CDR3 is encoded by other sequences in the same sample as well. The chain joins TRBV9 to TRBJ1-4; D possibly corresponds to TRBD1 (5 bases). The V and J ends lost 3 bases and 4 bases respectively, with 13 bases between them. The CDR3 is 15 residues long. Germline CDR1 and CDR2: SGDLS and YYNGEE. The CDR3 coding sequence is TGTGCCAGCAGCGGTTCAGGGAAAAATAATGAAAAACTGTTTTTT. Its protein is CASSGSGKNNEKLFF.

The chain carries TRBV18 and TRBJ1-1; 10 bases match TRBD1. Germline CDR1 KGHSH, CDR2 LQKENI. CDR3 length: 16 amino acids. The V and J ends lost 0 bases and 5 bases, in that order; junction bases with no gene match: 6. Here the CDR3 DNA reads TGTGCCAGCTCACCACCGACAGGGGGCAGGGGGACTGAAGCTTTCTTT. Encoded protein: CASSPPTGGRGTEAFF.

The chain is built from TRBV11-2 and TRBJ2-1; a possible D gene is TRBD2 (5 bases). CDR3 size: 14 residues. Germline V gene data show CDR1 as SGHAT and CDR2 as FQNNGV. V was shortened by 1 base and J by 4 bases, with 8 bases between the two germline ends. CDR3 in amino acids: CASSLAGGYNEQFF. The CDR3 DNA reads as TGTGCCAGCAGCTTAGCTGGCGGGTACAATGAGCAGTTCTTC.

The chain is built from TRBV2 and TRBJ2-7; 8 bases are shared with TRBD2. Germline values: CDR1 SNHLY, CDR2 FYNNEI. V lost 2 bases and J lost 3; bases outside the gene matches: 6. The CDR3 is 15 amino acids. The CDR3 nucleotides read TGTGCCAGCAGTGAAACAAGCGGGGGAATCTACGAGCAGTACTTC. Protein: CASSETSGGIYEQYF.

The V call is TRBV7-9, the J call TRBJ2-1; a weak D match, TRBD1 (5 bases). The V gene lost 6 bases and the J gene lost 8 bases, with 14 bases spanning the gap. The length of the CDR3 is 13 residues. Looked up from germline, CDR1 is SEHNR and CDR2 is FQNEAQ (reference sequence). The CDR3 region is CASSQGPRYEQFF. CDR3 sequence (DNA): TGTGCCAGCAGTCAGGGCCCTAGGTATGAGCAGTTCTTC. Full variable domain (remainder filled in from reference TRBV7-9 and TRBJ2-1): DTGVSQNPRHKITKRGQNVTFRCDPISEHNRLYWYRQTLGQGPEFLTYFQNEAQLEKSRLLSDRFSAERPKGSFSTLEIQRTEQGDSAMYLCASSQGPRYEQFFGPGTRLTVL.

This chain uses TRBV7-9 with TRBJ2-7; weak D call: TRBD2 (6 bases). V shed 6 bases and J shed 1 base, with 13 bases lying between them. There are 14 residues in the CDR3. Germline values: CDR1 SEHNR, CDR2 FQNEAQ (reference sequence). The CDR3 coding sequence is TGTGCCAGCAGTTACGGAGGGATTTCCTACGAGCAGTACTTC. It specifies CASSYGGISYEQYF.

The rearrangement uses TRBV7-2 and TRBJ2-1; D unresolved. Germline V gives CDR1 SGHTA, CDR2 FQGNSA. The V end lost 5 bases, the J end lost 8 bases, and 7 bases lay between the germline ends. This CDR3 is built from 11 residues. DNA for the CDR3: TGTGCCAGCAGCCCCCTTGATGAGCAGTTCTTC. It translates to CASSPLDEQFF.

The CDR3 nucleotides are TGTGCCAGCACCCAGGGCGAGACCCAGTACTTC. Translating it yields CASTQGETQYF. The chain is built from TRBV19 and TRBJ2-5; D is perhaps TRBD1 (5 bases). The germline V gene has CDR1 LNHDA and CDR2 SQIVND (reference sequence). Between the trimmed V and J ends, which lost 9 bases and 5 bases, there was a span of 10 bases. This CDR3 contains 11 residues.

CDR3 bases: TGTGCCATCAGTCGGGAAGCGGACACCGGGGAGCTGTTTTTT. Translation: CAISREADTGELFF. V usage is TRBV10-3 and J usage is TRBJ2-2, with a weak D call TRBD2 (5 bases). The CDR3 runs to 14 residues. Germline CDR1 ENHRY, CDR2 SYGVKD. With 5 bases removed from V and 3 bases from J, the gap between germline ends came to 10 bases.

This clone has only one observation. This chain links TRBV7-2 with TRBJ2-5; the D is unclear. V lost 5 bases, J lost 5 bases, and 6 bases lay in between. The CDR3 contains 11 residues. The germline V gene encodes CDR1 SGHTA and CDR2 FQGNSA. CDR3 DNA sequence: TGTGCCAGCAGCCAAGCGGAGACCCAGTACTTC. As protein: CASSQAETQYF.

This clone was seen a handful of times. This sequence joins TRBV19 and TRBJ2-7; 7 nucleotides line up with TRBD1. Germline V gene data show CDR1 as LNHDA and CDR2 as SQIVND (reference sequence). V lost 2 bases and J lost 6; bases outside the gene matches: 7. This CDR3 comprises 14 residues. CDR3 loop: CASSIQGVWGEQYF. DNA for the CDR3: TGTGCCAGTAGTATACAGGGGGTATGGGGCGAGCAGTACTTC.

CDR3 in amino acids: CAWSVQRAGGETQYF. CDR3 coding DNA: TGTGCCTGGAGTGTACAGCGAGCGGGAGGGGAGACCCAGTACTTC. The chain joins TRBV30 to TRBJ2-5; TRBD2 matches at 10 bases. This CDR3 has 15 amino acids. The V gene's germline CDR1 is GTSNPN and CDR2 SVGIG (reference sequence). V lost 0 bases, J lost 5 bases, and 6 bases stayed unmatched.

The genes are TRBV25-1 and TRBJ1-2; 9 bases are a match to TRBD1. V dropped 6 bases and J dropped 7; count of bases not matched to a gene: 6. This CDR3 contains 13 residues. Germline CDR1 MGHDK, CDR2 SYGVNS. The CDR3 nucleotides are TGTGCCAGCAGCAAGGGACAGGGTTTTGGCTACACCTTC. This codes for CASSKGQGFGYTF.

The chain employs TRBV18 and TRBJ2-5, with TRBD2 as a possible D gene (5 bases). V lost 4 bases, J lost 5 bases, and 14 bases lay in between. Germline V CDR1 and CDR2: KGHSH, LQKENI. The CDR3 is 14 residues long. The CDR3 DNA is TGTGCCAGCTCACTTCAGTCGACGGGGGAGACCCAGTACTTC. It yields the protein CASSLQSTGETQYF.

This chain links TRBV6-1 with TRBJ2-2; tentative D call: TRBD1 (5 bases). V gave up 6 bases and J gave up 0 bases, with 11 bases separating them. The CDR3 runs to 15 residues. The V gene's germline CDR1 is MNHNS and CDR2 SASEGT. CDR3 in DNA: TGTGCCAGCAGCTGGGGCGCCTCGAACACCGGGGAGCTGTTTTTT. This translates into CASSWGASNTGELFF.

The chain joins TRBV7-2 to TRBJ2-1; possible D gene TRBD2, 6 bases. This CDR3 has 16 amino acids. CDR1 is SGHTA, CDR2 FQGNSA, per germline. The ends were cut back, 2 bases at V and 5 bases at J, with 16 bases in the middle. In nucleotides, the CDR3 is TGTGCCAGCAGCTTAAGTACGGGACTCGGAAACAATGAGCAGTTCTTC. It yields the protein CASSLSTGLGNNEQFF. Filled out from reference TRBV7-2 and TRBJ2-1, the complete variable domain reads GAGVSQSPSNKVTEKGKDVELRCDPISGHTALYWYRQSLGQGLEFLIYFQGNSAPDKSGLPSDRFSAERTGGSVSTLTIQRTQQEDSAVYLCASSLSTGLGNNEQFFGPGTRLTVL.

This clone appeared once. V usage is TRBV28 and J usage is TRBJ2-7, with D perhaps matching TRBD1 (5 bases). The CDR3 has 12 residues. V shed 4 bases and J shed 2 bases, with 6 bases lying between them. Germline V lookup: CDR1 MDHEN, CDR2 SYDVKM. CDR3 DNA: TGTGCCAGCAGTTCACAGGCCTACGAGCAGTACTTC. This gives the protein CASSSQAYEQYF.

The rearrangement joins TRBV28 to TRBJ2-4; 8 bases align to TRBD2. CDR1 is MDHEN, CDR2 SYDVKM, per germline. Trimming removed 1 base from V and 0 bases from J; junction bases left unmatched: 2. The CDR3 spans 16 residues. Here the CDR3 reads CASSLSGTRAKNIQYF. The CDR3 nucleotides read TGTGCCAGCAGTTTATCCGGGACTAGAGCCAAAAACATTCAGTACTTC.

The chain employs TRBV19 and TRBJ2-7; tentatively, D is TRBD1 (5 bases). The V and J ends lost 4 bases and 4 bases respectively, with 11 bases between them. Germline V gene lookup returns CDR1 LNHDA and CDR2 SQIVND (reference sequence). The CDR3 totals 13 residues. This CDR3 is CASSTQGRYEQYF. In nucleotides, the CDR3 is TGTGCCAGTAGTACCCAGGGTAGGTACGAGCAGTACTTC. Looking up the rest from reference TRBV19 and TRBJ2-7 gives the full variable domain: DGGITQSPKYLFRKEGQNVTLSCEQNLNHDAMYWYRQDPGQGLRLIYYSQIVNDFQKGDIAEGYSVSREKKESFPLTVTSAQKNPTAFYLCASSTQGRYEQYFGPGTRLTVT.

CDR3 sequence reads: CASSRDVGGGYNEQFF. The CDR3 DNA reads TGTGCCAGCAGCCGAGACGTGGGCGGGGGGTACAATGAGCAGTTCTTC. V and J are TRBV9 and TRBJ2-1, with 8 bases lining up with TRBD2. This CDR3 spans 16 amino acids. The V segment lost 4 bases and the J segment 4 bases; nucleotides outside the gene matches: 10. The germline V gene encodes CDR1 SGDLS and CDR2 YYNGEE.

The CDR3 nucleotides are TGTGCCAGCAGCGACCCCCAGACAGGGAACTATGGCTACACCTTC. Amino acids: CASSDPQTGNYGYTF. This chain links TRBV11-2 with TRBJ1-2; 7 bases map to TRBD1. The CDR3 spans 15 residues. J gave up 2 bases and V 5 bases, and 8 bases lay outside the gene matches. The germline V gene has CDR1 SGHAT and CDR2 FQNNGV.

The chain is built from TRBV27 and TRBJ1-2, with D maybe TRBD1 (5 bases). Trimming removed 2 bases from V and 8 bases from J, with 27 bases in between. The germline V gene has CDR1 MNHEY and CDR2 SMNVEV (reference sequence). This CDR3 has 18 amino acids. CDR3 sequence reads: CASSLKPQGGTVGRGYTF. The DNA for the CDR3 is TGTGCCAGCAGTTTAAAACCCCAGGGTGGTACAGTGGGTAGGGGCTACACCTTC.

The chain uses TRBV7-3 and TRBJ2-1, with D perhaps matching TRBD2 (6 bases). The CDR3 consists of 17 residues. Trimming stripped 5 bases from V and 0 bases from J, with 17 bases between. Germline-derived CDR1 and CDR2 are SGHTA and FQGTGA. The CDR3 DNA is TGTGCCAGCAGCCCAATTCCAGGAGGGGCCTCCTACAATGAGCAGTTCTTC. This encodes CASSPIPGGASYNEQFF.